This T cell receptor (beta chain) was sequenced during a study of OX40 agonist ivuxolimab in advanced cancers. Study summary: Patients were around 83% male with ages roughly 23 to 90, mean around 58.

This clone was detected a few times. Produced via immunoSEQ multiplex PCR; TCRdb's table is partial and in-frame only. The sample shows tens of thousands of clones, about nine tenths of them seen only once. The germline V gene has CDR1 MNHNS and CDR2 SASEGT. The CDR3 has 15 amino acids. The germline V and J ends were trimmed by 2 bases and 4 bases, with 14 bases remaining between them. The TCR was taken from an adult with an advanced solid tumor such as melanoma, head and neck, liver or kidney cancer. The source material was CD4+ or CD8+ T cells sorted from blood, sampled in a trial of the OX40 agonist ivuxolimab. The chain employs TRBV6-1 and TRBJ1-1; TRBD1 is a possible D gene (5 bases). The CDR3 DNA reads as TGTGCCAGCAGTGAATGGGTGGGGGGAATCACTGAAGCTTTCTTT. As protein: CASSEWVGGITEAFF.